The 24 T cell receptor beta chains below all came from one sample that was sequenced in a study of OX40 agonist ivuxolimab in advanced cancers. Clones were read by immunoSEQ multiplex PCR, and TCRdb kept only the in-frame ones, dropping some. The sample lists some 75,000 clones; 85% to 90% were seen once. Here the sequenced sample was CD4+ or CD8+ T cells sorted from blood, taken in a trial of the OX40 agonist ivuxolimab. Receptors were obtained from an adult with an advanced solid tumor such as melanoma, head and neck, liver or kidney cancer.

Only one count was recorded for this clone. V gene TRBV2 combines with J gene TRBJ1-3; 7 bases match TRBD1. The CDR3 totals 19 residues. CDR1 SNHLY and CDR2 FYNNEI come from the germline V gene. The V gene end was trimmed by 6 bases and the J gene end by 0 bases; junction bases not matched to a gene: 17. Written as DNA, the CDR3 is TGTGCCAGCAGCCCGAGGGGGCGCAGAGTAGCGGGCTCTGGAAACACCATATATTTT. Translated: CASSPRGRRVAGSGNTIYF. The whole variable domain, remainder taken from reference TRBV2 and TRBJ1-3, is EPEVTQTPSHQVTQMGQEVILRCVPISNHLYFYWYRQILGQKVEFLVSFYNNEISEKSEIFDDQFSVERPDGSNFTLKIRSTKLEDSAMYFCASSPRGRRVAGSGNTIYFGEGSWLTVV.

This chain connects TRBV19 to TRBJ1-2, with TRBD1 matching 9 bases. The V gene end was trimmed by 4 bases and the J gene end by 1 base; junction bases not matched to a gene: 4. CDR1 LNHDA and CDR2 SQIVND come from the germline V gene (reference sequence). The CDR3 extends over 15 amino acids. CDR3 in amino acids: CASSTRQGGNYGYTF. The CDR3 nucleotides are TGTGCCAGTAGTACCAGACAGGGGGGTAACTATGGCTACACCTTC.

The chain joins TRBV9 to TRBJ2-2, with D possibly TRBD1 on 6 matching bases. Germline V lookup: CDR1 SGDLS, CDR2 YYNGEE. The CDR3 length is 15 residues. Trimming removed 3 bases from V and 5 bases from J, with 14 bases in between. This chain's CDR3 is CASSAGDEKTGELFF. The CDR3 region has the DNA TGTGCCAGCAGCGCAGGGGACGAGAAGACCGGGGAGCTGTTTTTT.

The chain uses TRBV27 and TRBJ1-1; a possible D gene is TRBD1 (6 bases). Germline values: CDR1 MNHEY, CDR2 SMNVEV (reference sequence). The CDR3 runs to 15 residues. Trimming left V 2 bases short and J 0 bases short, with 10 bases between. The CDR3 DNA reads TGTGCCAGCAGTTTAAGGGACACCCTGAACACTGAAGCTTTCTTT. Translating gives CASSLRDTLNTEAFF.

The chain joins TRBV29-1 to TRBJ1-2; possibly TRBD1 for D (5 bases). Germline values: CDR1 SQVTM, CDR2 ANQGSEA. V lost 6 bases, J lost 0 bases, and 8 bases lay in between. This CDR3 is 12 amino acids long. The CDR3 spells CSVTGTNYGYTF. The CDR3 nucleotides are TGCAGCGTCACAGGAACTAACTATGGCTACACCTTC.

This chain connects TRBV10-3 to TRBJ1-6; D remains unclear. CDR3 length: 16 amino acids. From germline, CDR1 is ENHRY and CDR2 SYGVKD. Trimming shortened V by 8 bases and J by 8 bases, and 22 bases separated the two germline ends. CDR3 sequence: CAIGQSSLFRDSPLHF. In nucleotides, the CDR3 is TGTGCCATCGGTCAGAGCTCCTTGTTTAGGGATTCACCCCTCCACTTT.

This chain links TRBV7-2 with TRBJ2-2; 13 bases fit TRBD2. Trimming took 5 bases from V and 4 from J; bases not matched to a gene: 4. The CDR3 runs to 16 residues. Per germline, CDR1 SGHTA and CDR2 FQGNSA. The CDR3 here is CASSARLAGGTGELFF. For the CDR3, the DNA is TGTGCCAGCAGCGCGAGACTAGCGGGAGGCACCGGGGAGCTGTTTTTT.

V usage is TRBV14 and J usage is TRBJ2-5, with 10 bases identical to TRBD2. The J segment lost 4 bases and the V segment lost 4 bases, leaving 6 bases of the junction unmatched. The CDR3 length is 15 residues. The germline V gene encodes CDR1 SGHDN and CDR2 FVKESK. The CDR3 protein is CASSPSGRAVETQYF. CDR3 DNA sequence: TGTGCCAGCAGCCCCAGCGGGAGGGCCGTAGAGACCCAGTACTTC.

J is TRBJ1-1 and V is TRBV27, with unresolved D. Germline V gene lookup returns CDR1 MNHEY and CDR2 SMNVEV (reference sequence). The CDR3 is 15 residues long. Between the trimmed V and J ends, which lost 5 bases and 3 bases, there was a span of 16 bases. CDR3 protein: CASSLVRARDTEAFF. Written as DNA, the CDR3 is TGTGCCAGCAGTCTCGTGAGGGCAAGGGACACTGAAGCTTTCTTT.

The chain is built from TRBV7-2 and TRBJ2-1; 12 nucleotides agree with TRBD2. This CDR3 is 15 amino acids long. Germline V gene lookup returns CDR1 SGHTA and CDR2 FQGNSA. The V segment lost 5 bases and the J segment 15 bases; nucleotides outside the gene matches: 14. The CDR3 loop is CASSRGLAGNTNPFF. The CDR3, as DNA: TGTGCCAGCAGCCGCGGACTAGCGGGGAATACAAACCCGTTCTTC.

V and J are TRBV13 and TRBJ2-7; unclear D gene. This CDR3 is built from 14 residues. Germline CDR1 reads PRHDT; CDR2 reads FYEKMQ (reference sequence). V was cut by 3 bases and J by 2 bases, with 11 bases left in between. Here the CDR3 reads CASSFLSLPYEQYF. The CDR3 DNA follows: TGTGCCAGCAGCTTCCTGAGCCTCCCCTACGAGCAGTACTTC.

The CDR3 loop reads CASSLNRGGYGYTF. In nucleotides, the CDR3 is TGTGCCAGCAGCCTCAACAGGGGTGGCTATGGCTACACCTTC. The rearrangement uses TRBV7-2 and TRBJ1-2; the match to TRBD1 covers 7 bases. The trim removed 5 bases at V and 4 bases at J, leaving 7 bases unmatched. The CDR3 totals 14 residues. Germline assignment: CDR1 SGHTA and CDR2 FQGNSA.

The V gene is TRBV27, the J gene TRBJ1-2, with 7 nucleotides matching TRBD1. The CDR3 is made up of 14 amino acids. Germline CDR1 is MNHEY and CDR2 is SMNVEV (reference sequence). The J segment lost 4 bases and the V segment lost 8 bases, leaving 10 bases of the junction unmatched. The CDR3 nucleotides read TGTGCCAGCTCCCAAGGGGGCGTCAGCTATGGCTACACCTTC. Its translation is CASSQGGVSYGYTF.

The chain couples TRBV30 to TRBJ2-1, with 9 bases lining up with TRBD2. CDR1 is GTSNPN and CDR2 is SVGIG in the germline V gene (reference sequence). This CDR3 region has 16 residues. Trimming removed 4 bases from V and 3 bases from J; junction bases left unmatched: 10. CDR3 in DNA: TGTGCCTGGATAGGTGGGAGCGGGGGGATCTACAATGAGCAGTTCTTC. Protein product: CAWIGGSGGIYNEQFF.

This clone has a single count. The chain uses TRBV7-3 and TRBJ2-1; 8 bases fit TRBD2. Germline-derived CDR1 and CDR2 are SGHTA and FQGTGA. Trimming cost V 1 base and J 0 bases; bases outside gene matches: 2. This CDR3 region has 16 residues. CDR3 region: CASSLMSGSSYNEQFF. The CDR3 DNA reads TGTGCCAGCAGCTTAATGAGCGGGAGCTCCTACAATGAGCAGTTCTTC.

Only a few counts were recorded for this clone. The rearrangement uses TRBV28 and TRBJ2-3, with 15 positions matching TRBD2. Germline V CDR1 and CDR2: MDHEN, SYDVKM. Trimming took 3 bases from V and 4 from J; bases not matched to a gene: 11. The CDR3 is 19 residues long. The CDR3 coding sequence is TGTGCCAGCAGTTTTTCTGGACTAGCGGGAGGGCCGGCGTCAGATACGCAGTATTTT. Translated: CASSFSGLAGGPASDTQYF.

CDR3 nucleotide sequence: TGTGCCAGCAGCACGCAACAGCAGGGAAGATCCTACAATGAGCAGTTCTTC. Its translation is CASSTQQQGRSYNEQFF. The J gene is TRBJ2-1, the V gene TRBV5-8; weak D call: TRBD1 (5 bases). CDR1 and CDR2 from the germline V gene are SGHTS and YDEGEE. Between the trimmed V and J ends, which lost 4 bases and 1 base, there was a span of 18 bases. This CDR3 has 17 amino acids.

The chain joins TRBV6-5 to TRBJ1-2, with D possibly TRBD1 on 5 matching bases. CDR3 length: 15 residues. Germline loops: CDR1 MNHEY, CDR2 SVGAGI. The V gene lost 4 bases and the J gene lost 4 bases, with 16 bases spanning the gap. The CDR3 nucleotides are TGTGCCAGCAGTTCGGTCCTCTGGAGGGGCTATGGCTACACCTTC. Its translation is CASSSVLWRGYGYTF.

This sequence joins TRBV27 and TRBJ2-7; 9 nucleotides match TRBD1. The CDR3 is 16 residues long. The J segment lost 0 bases and the V segment lost 4 bases, leaving 7 bases of the junction unmatched. From germline, CDR1 is MNHEY and CDR2 SMNVEV (reference sequence). DNA of the CDR3: TGTGCCAGCAGTTCTTCCGGGACAGGGCACTCCTACGAGCAGTACTTC. Amino acid sequence: CASSSSGTGHSYEQYF.

The rearrangement joins TRBV6-5 to TRBJ2-5; D perhaps matches TRBD1 (5 bases). The J call may not be correct, given that the DNA end is closer to TRBJ2-7. The V gene's germline CDR1 is MNHEY and CDR2 SVGAGI. This CDR3 has 11 amino acids. The CDR3 spells CASEGAYEQYF. CDR3 bases: TGTGCCAGCGAAGGGGCCTACGAGCAGTACTTC.

The chain employs TRBV7-9 and TRBJ2-7, with a weak D call TRBD2 (5 bases). This CDR3 region has 15 residues. Between the trimmed V and J ends, which lost 5 bases and 2 bases, there was a span of 16 bases. Germline CDR1 reads SEHNR; CDR2 reads FQNEAQ (reference sequence). The CDR3 DNA is TGTGCCAGCAGCCGTGTACGGGGAAATCCCTACGAGCAGTACTTC. Amino acid sequence: CASSRVRGNPYEQYF.

The gene calls are TRBV7-9 and TRBJ1-3; D is undetermined. The ends were cut back, 1 base at V and 0 bases at J, with 4 bases in the middle. The CDR3 sequence is 14 residues long. Germline CDR1 reads SEHNR; CDR2 reads FQNEAQ (reference sequence). In DNA form, the CDR3 reads TGTGCCAGCAGCTTAGACAGCTCTGGAAACACCATATATTTT. Translated: CASSLDSSGNTIYF.

The genes are TRBV7-2 and TRBJ2-3, with 15 bases identical to TRBD2. The V gene end was trimmed by 5 bases and the J gene end by 5 bases; junction bases not matched to a gene: 8. CDR1 SGHTA and CDR2 FQGNSA come from the germline V gene. The CDR3 contains 17 residues. The CDR3 nucleotides are TGTGCCAGCAGCCCGGCCGGGACTAGCGGGGGGATAGATACGCAGTATTTT. Its translation: CASSPAGTSGGIDTQYF.

This clone was observed a single time. V and J are TRBV5-6 and TRBJ2-3; 10 bases are shared with TRBD2. The CDR3 loop spans 16 amino acids. The V and J ends lost 6 bases and 4 bases, in that order; junction bases with no gene match: 11. CDR1 is SGHDT and CDR2 is YYEEEE in the germline V gene. In nucleotides, the CDR3 is TGTGCCAGCATCGATACGGGACTAGCGACCCCAGATACGCAGTATTTT. It is translated as CASIDTGLATPDTQYF.